This TCR beta chain was captured by sequencing in a study of T cell responses to AZD1222 COVID-19 vaccine. Points from the study as a whole: Donors were chiefly white British, with a greater number of females, and clonal diversity was perhaps underestimated. Without day 14 samples, only post-peak T cell repertoires were studied. The span of vaccine-associated CD4 TCRs extended across spike, with dominance at 160-218 and 743-854.

The repertoire was sequenced with immunoSEQ multiplex PCR; TCRdb's copy has only in-frame clones and lacks some. The table includes about 140,000 clones, 92% detected once. Note on this clone: Its target is not known.

The sequencing here drew on peripheral blood, taken 28 days after the second AZD1222 dose. The clonotype originates from an adult who received the AZD1222 COVID-19 vaccine.

The DNA for the CDR3 is TGTGCCAGCAGCCCCCAGGGGGGGCCCTACGAGCAGTACTTC. This translates into CASSPQGGPYEQYF. This rearrangement joins TRBV5-5 to TRBJ2-7; D might be TRBD1 or TRBD2, each matching 7 bases. Per germline, CDR1 SGHKS and CDR2 YYEKEE (reference sequence). V shed 4 bases and J shed 2 bases, with 13 bases lying between them. The CDR3 contains 14 residues.